These 4 T cell receptor beta chains originate from one sample sequenced in a study of blood T cell repertoires in COVID-19. Clones were read by immunoSEQ multiplex PCR, and TCRdb kept only the in-frame ones, dropping some. The repertoire includes about 210,000 clones, around 84% of them detected once, and roughly 13% sits in the top ten. Sequences were obtained from peripheral blood. These receptors came from a human donor in a cohort sampled during active COVID-19.

This rearrangement joins TRBV21-1 to TRBJ2-7; TRBD1, the table's D call, was not compared with the DNA. TRBV21-1 corresponds to a pseudogene. CDR3 size: 14 residues. CDR3 in amino acids: CASSLGQGFIEQYF. The CDR3 DNA is TGTGCCAGCAGTTTGGGACAGGGATTTATAGAGCAGTACTTC.

The CDR3 spells CASSEQGTDTQYF. In DNA, the CDR3 is TGTGCCAGCAGTGAACAGGGGACAGATACGCAGTATTTT. The J gene is TRBJ2-3, the V gene TRBV28; 7 bases align to TRBD1. The CDR3 totals 13 residues. After removal of 5 bases from V and 3 bases from J, the junction contained 2 bases not matched to a gene. CDR1 and CDR2 from the germline V gene are MDHEN and SYDVKM.

The chain couples TRBV12-3 or TRBV12-4 to TRBJ1-6; D remains ambiguous. The CDR3 spans 12 residues. V was shortened by 5 bases and J by 10 bases, with 9 bases between the two germline ends. For the CDR3, the DNA is TGTGCCAGCAGTGGCCCGGGATCACCCCTCCACTTT. Translating it yields CASSGPGSPLHF.

This chain uses TRBV25-1 with TRBJ1-2; weak D call: TRBD1 (6 bases). V was trimmed by 6 bases and J by 6 bases, leaving 11 bases between them. The germline V gene has CDR1 MGHDK and CDR2 SYGVNS. The CDR3 contains 12 residues. The CDR3 spells CASRGASDGYTF. DNA of the CDR3: TGTGCCAGCAGGGGGGCCTCTGATGGCTACACCTTC.